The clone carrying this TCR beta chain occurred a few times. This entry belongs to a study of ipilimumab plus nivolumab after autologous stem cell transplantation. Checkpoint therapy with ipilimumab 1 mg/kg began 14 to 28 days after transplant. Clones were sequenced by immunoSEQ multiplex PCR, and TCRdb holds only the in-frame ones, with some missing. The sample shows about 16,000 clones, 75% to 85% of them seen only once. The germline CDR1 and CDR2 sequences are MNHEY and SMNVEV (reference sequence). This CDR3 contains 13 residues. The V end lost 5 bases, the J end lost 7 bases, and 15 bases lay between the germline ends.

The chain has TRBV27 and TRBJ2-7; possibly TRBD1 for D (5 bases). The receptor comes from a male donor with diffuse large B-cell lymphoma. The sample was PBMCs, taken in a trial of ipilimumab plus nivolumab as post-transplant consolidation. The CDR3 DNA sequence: TGTGCCAGCAGTCAGGGCGGTAGCCTGGAGCAGTACTTC. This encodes CASSQGGSLEQYF.